This T cell receptor (beta chain) was recovered during a study of blood T cell repertoires in COVID-19. Study background: COVID-19 samples from acute and convalescent phases originated in the United States, Italy and Spain. From T cells, B-cell-depleted T cells, or PBMCs came the material, which was cDNA or gDNA.

The Seattle site enrolled patients during active infection and followed them longitudinally. Authors' analysis steps: Estimation of nucleated cell counts was performed using reference gene primer amplification. Clones were read by immunoSEQ multiplex PCR, and TCRdb kept only the in-frame ones, dropping some. V and J calls and clone size are those listed in that table; D and trimming were worked out from the DNA. The data show 200,000 to 300,000 clones, about 90% seen once. V dropped 7 bases and J dropped 5; count of bases not matched to a gene: 7. The CDR3 spans 14 residues. Germline V lookup: CDR1 SNHLY, CDR2 FYNNEI.

The sequenced sample consisted of peripheral blood. This receptor was obtained from a person aged 18 to 35 with COVID-19, enrolled during active disease. J is TRBJ2-1 and V is TRBV2; 8 nucleotides align to TRBD2. The CDR3 sequence is CASKGLGANNEQFF. The CDR3, as DNA: TGTGCCAGCAAGGGACTAGGGGCGAACAATGAGCAGTTCTTC. The full variable domain, in which reference TRBV2 and TRBJ2-1 provide the parts outside the CDR3, is EPEVTQTPSHQVTQMGQEVILRCVPISNHLYFYWYRQILGQKVEFLVSFYNNEISEKSEIFDDQFSVERPDGSNFTLKIRSTKLEDSAMYFCASKGLGANNEQFFGPGTRLTVL.